Each of the 2 T cell receptor beta chains below was sequenced from the same sample in a study of T cell changes during pregnancy in multiple sclerosis. Using immunoSEQ multiplex PCR, the repertoire was profiled, and TCRdb retains in-frame clones only, with some absent. The data show roughly 80,000 clones, roughly nine tenths seen once. The source material was peripheral blood, sampled before pregnancy. These receptor sequences come from a female donor with multiple sclerosis, enrolled in a pregnancy study.

This clone appeared once. This sequence joins TRBV19 and TRBJ2-6, with a tentative D call TRBD1 (7 bases). The germline CDR1 and CDR2 sequences are LNHDA and SQIVND (reference sequence). V lost 7 bases and J 2 bases, leaving 18 bases between the germline ends. The CDR3 length is 17 residues. The CDR3 reads CASKPTQGGTGANVLTF. The CDR3 coding sequence is TGTGCCAGTAAGCCAACCCAGGGGGGAACTGGGGCCAACGTCCTGACTTTC.

The V gene is TRBV28, the J gene TRBJ1-3; D not resolved. Germline V CDR1 and CDR2: MDHEN, SYDVKM. The length of the CDR3 is 15 residues. V was shortened by 5 bases and J by 4 bases, with 15 bases between the two germline ends. The CDR3 bases are TGTGCCAGCAGTCCGACTACAGAGAGGGGAAACACCATATATTTT. Its protein product is CASSPTTERGNTIYF.